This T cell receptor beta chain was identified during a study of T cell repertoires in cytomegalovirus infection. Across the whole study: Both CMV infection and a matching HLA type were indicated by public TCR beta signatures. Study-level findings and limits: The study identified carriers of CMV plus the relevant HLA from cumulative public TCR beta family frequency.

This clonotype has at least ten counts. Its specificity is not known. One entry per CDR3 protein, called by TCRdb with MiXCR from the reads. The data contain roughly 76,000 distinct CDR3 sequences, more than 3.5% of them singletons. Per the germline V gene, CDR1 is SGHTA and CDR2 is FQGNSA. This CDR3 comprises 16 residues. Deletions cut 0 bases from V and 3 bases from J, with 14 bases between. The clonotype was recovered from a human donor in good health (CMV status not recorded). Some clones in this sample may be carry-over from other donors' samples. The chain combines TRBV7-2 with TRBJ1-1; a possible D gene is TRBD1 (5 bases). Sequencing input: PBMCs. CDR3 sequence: CASSLARTGGHTEAFF. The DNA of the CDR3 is TGTGCCAGCAGCTTAGCGAGAACGGGGGGTCACACTGAAGCTTTCTTT.